Listed below are T cell receptor beta chains from one sample, sequenced in a study of shared clonotypes between healthy human individuals. The method was immunoSEQ multiplex PCR; TCRdb's version includes in-frame clones alone and lacks a portion of them. Here the sample spans about 2,100,000 clones, 85% to 95% being singletons. The specimen sequenced was naive CD8+ T cells from PBMCs. The receptors come from a man younger than 35 in good health. Some clones in this sample may be carry-over from other donors' samples. Each CDR3 is given without its conserved first and last residue.

TRBV6-5	ASSAAQGIHNEQF
TRBV27	ASSGTADYEQY
TRBV7-9	ASLTGGGKDNEQF
TRBV27	ASSLLTGGNGYT
TRBV7-2	ASSSSTRQSANEQF
TRBV9	ASSVVQGPYNEQF
TRBV29-1	SVEVQGPTDTQY
TRBV19	ASSWDGDSNQPQH
TRBV4-1	ASSQGARRNEQF
TRBV9	ASSPREVGRSYEQY
TRBV4-2	ASSQEQGSNTEAF
TRBV15	ATAASGINEQF
TRBV6-5	ASSYSARDTQY
TRBV7-3	ASSLTPLDFRGSYNEQF